This T cell receptor beta chain was identified during a study of T-cell reconstitution after alpha-beta-depleted transplantation in children listed by TCRdb under 2016. For context, the study as a whole: Using TCR repertoire profiling, the study followed T-cell immune reconstitution in a quantitative way in children after TCRalphabeta/CD19-depleted allogeneic hematopoietic cell transplantation. The research as a whole found: In some patients, the high TCRbeta diversity seen at day 60 was put down to recipient T cells and intrathymic progenitors that had survived conditioning. The apparently early recovery of alphabetaT-cell counts about two months after transplant reportedly depended on only several hundred rapidly expanded clones that came from non-depleted graft cells. Over subsequent months, a decline in hyperexpanded clone frequencies was noted, and after one year, T-cell counts and TCRbeta diversity were mostly ascribed to newly produced T cells.

Library preparation used PCR. TCRdb lists the instrument as Illumina HiSeq 2500. Molecular barcoding was employed in the preparation of TCR libraries, with unique molecular identifiers being used to normalize TCRbeta repertoire quantification. In TCRdb, the public reads were trimmed at Q25 with fastp and aligned with MiXCR, with productive beta chains retained. Each entry merges the rows of one CDR3 protein and shows their most common DNA and genes. The sample table records about 500,000 distinct CDR3 sequences; roughly 10% of these occur just once. 11% to 15% of the sample goes to the ten largest clones. The treatment or condition label, read with the paper, signifies: allogeneic hematopoietic cell transplantation with graft depleted of TCRalphabeta T cells and CD19 B cells. Transplant recipients were children who received TCRalphabeta/CD19-depleted allogeneic hematopoietic cell grafts. The CDR3 sequence holds 15 residues, the cysteine and phenylalanine included. Only the CDR3 DNA is retained, 45 bases long and in frame from the first base. CDR1 and CDR2, looked up from the germline V gene, are SQVTM and ANQGSEA. The V and J ends are trimmed by 3 bases and 0 bases, leaving 15 bases between them.

This clonotype came up many times. Its antigen is still unknown. Base-call qualities are not available, and no considerably larger clone is one nucleotide away. The rearranged segments are TRBV29-1 and TRBJ2-7; no D gene is confidently identified. The TCR sequence derives from a female patient aged 2-9 years who had a stem cell transplant for aplastic anemia, so the T cells may come from the graft donor. The input for sequencing was PBMCs, mostly from graft donor cells, taken 180 days after TCRalphabeta/CD19-depleted stem cell transplant. The sequenced DNA is TGCAGCGTTGAGGCAGCAGGATTGAGCTCCTACGAGCAGTACTTC. Its protein reads: CSVEAAGLSSYEQYF.